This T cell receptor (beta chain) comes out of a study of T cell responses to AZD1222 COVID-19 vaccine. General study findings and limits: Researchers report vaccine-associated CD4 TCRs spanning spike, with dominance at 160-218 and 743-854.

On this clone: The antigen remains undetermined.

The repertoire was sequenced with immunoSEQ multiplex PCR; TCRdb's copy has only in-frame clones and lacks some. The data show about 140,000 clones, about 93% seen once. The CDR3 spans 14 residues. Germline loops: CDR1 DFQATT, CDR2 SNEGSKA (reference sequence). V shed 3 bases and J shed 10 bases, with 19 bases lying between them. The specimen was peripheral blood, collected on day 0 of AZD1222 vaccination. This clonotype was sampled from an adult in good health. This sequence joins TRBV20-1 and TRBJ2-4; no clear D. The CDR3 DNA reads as TGCAGTGCTAGTAGCCCCGTGGCTGCTGGGATTCAGTACTTC. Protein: CSASSPVAAGIQYF.